The 22 T cell receptor beta chains below all came from one sample that was sequenced in a study of T cell responses to AZD1222 COVID-19 vaccine (dated by TCRdb to 2020 to 2022). The sample's time point label, in plain terms: about 28 days (+/-7) after the second vaccine dose. Library prep was done by the immunoSEQ multiplex PCR assay. TCRdb's version of the immuneACCESS table is confined to in-frame rearrangements and falls short of the full clone set. An unresolved V gene accounts for under half of the shortfall where checked; the remainder is of unknown origin. In all, the sample holds approximately 120,000 clones, and approximately 91% of those were seen once. The top ten clones comprise 5% to 6% of the sample. The sample in question was peripheral blood, obtained 28 days after the second AZD1222 dose. The receptors come from an adult who received the AZD1222 COVID-19 vaccine.

In regard to this clone: The germline gene is not matched at one end of the junction; a read error may be the cause. The chain combines TRBV18 with TRBJ2-1, with TRBD2 as a possible D gene (6 bases). Germline CDR1 is KGHSH and CDR2 is LQKENI. CDR3 length equals 14 residues. CDR3 residues: CASSPRRAGTVQLF. The CDR3 coding sequence is TGTGCCAGCTCACCACGGCGAGCCGGGACTGTACAGCTCTTC. Complete variable domain (other parts from reference TRBV18 and TRBJ2-1): NAGVMQNPRHLVRRRGQEARLRCSPMKGHSHVYWYRQLPEEGLKFMVYLQKENIIDESGMPKERFSAEFPKEGPSILRIQQVVRGDSAAYFCASSPRRAGTVQLFGPGTRLTVL.

The V call is TRBV5-1, the J call TRBJ2-1, with 7 bases lining up with TRBD1. The V gene end was trimmed by 4 bases and the J gene end by 4 bases; junction bases not matched to a gene: 5. This CDR3 has 14 amino acids. Germline V gene data show CDR1 as SGHRS and CDR2 as YFSETQ. This chain's CDR3 is CASSRDRAYNEQFF. Here the CDR3 DNA reads TGCGCCAGCAGCCGCGACAGGGCATACAATGAGCAGTTCTTC. Full variable domain (remainder filled in from reference TRBV5-1 and TRBJ2-1): KAGVTQTPRYLIKTRGQQVTLSCSPISGHRSVSWYQQTPGQGLQFLFEYFSETQRNKGNFPGRFSGRQFSNSRSEMNVSTLELGDSALYLCASSRDRAYNEQFFGPGTRLTVL.

The chain is built from TRBV5-1 and TRBJ2-2; D might be TRBD1 (8 bases). CDR3 size: 15 residues. Germline V gene sequence: CDR1 SGHRS, CDR2 YFSETQ. V lost 3 bases, J lost 5 bases, and 14 bases lay in between. The CDR3 sequence: CASSSGQGGTGELFF. CDR3 DNA sequence: TGCGCCAGCAGCTCCGGACAGGGAGGGACCGGGGAGCTGTTTTTT.

The V gene is TRBV5-1, the J gene TRBJ1-1; D perhaps matches TRBD1 (5 bases). The ends were cut back, 0 bases at V and 4 bases at J, with 13 bases in the middle. CDR1 and CDR2 (germline): SGHRS, YFSETQ. The CDR3 length is 15 residues. The CDR3 here is CASSLGGLTGTEAFF. The CDR3 DNA reads TGCGCCAGCAGCTTGGGGGGCCTGACGGGCACTGAAGCTTTCTTT.

A single count supports this clone. J is TRBJ1-1 and V is TRBV4-1; D uncertain. V lost 2 bases and J 2 bases, leaving 12 bases between the germline ends. This CDR3 comprises 15 residues. The germline CDR1 and CDR2 sequences are MGHRA and YSYEKL. The CDR3: CASSQFKGINTEAFF. The CDR3 bases are TGCGCCAGCAGCCAATTTAAGGGAATCAACACTGAAGCTTTCTTT.

The rearrangement links TRBV2 to TRBJ2-7; D might be TRBD2 (6 bases). This CDR3 spans 14 amino acids. V lost 7 bases and J lost 2, with 15 bases in between. Per germline, CDR1 SNHLY and CDR2 FYNNEI. The DNA of the CDR3 is TGTGCCAGCATATGGCGGGACGGGACCTACGAGCAGTACTTC. Amino acids: CASIWRDGTYEQYF.

This chain joins TRBV27 and TRBJ1-4, with unresolved D. Germline V CDR1 and CDR2: MNHEY, SMNVEV (reference sequence). This CDR3 has 15 residues. V shed 6 bases and J shed 5 bases, with 16 bases lying between them. The CDR3 loop is CASRDYKSSNEKLFF. The CDR3 nucleotides are TGTGCCAGCAGGGATTACAAGAGTTCGAATGAAAAACTGTTTTTT. Variable domain in full (rest from reference TRBV27 and TRBJ1-4): EAQVTQNPRYLITVTGKKLTVTCSQNMNHEYMSWYRQDPGLGLRQIYYSMNVEVTDKGDVPEGYKVSRKEKRNFPLILESPSPNQTSLYFCASRDYKSSNEKLFFGSGTQLSVL.

On this clone itself: The sample contains more than one DNA sequence encoding this CDR3. This sequence joins TRBV6-5 and TRBJ2-7; D is perhaps TRBD1 or TRBD2 (5 bases each). The germline gives CDR1 MNHEY, CDR2 SVGAGI. Between the trimmed V and J ends, which lost 4 bases and 3 bases, there was a span of 13 bases. This CDR3 comprises 14 residues. CDR3 DNA: TGTGCCAGCAGTTCCGGGACGGCTATCTACGAGCAGTACTTC. It yields the protein CASSSGTAIYEQYF.

This chain joins TRBV19 and TRBJ2-5; 10 bases fit TRBD2. Germline loops: CDR1 LNHDA, CDR2 SQIVND (reference sequence). The CDR3 extends over 14 amino acids. V was pared by 4 bases and J by 4 bases, with 3 bases of the junction left unmatched. CDR3 sequence: CASSTLAGAETQYF. Written as DNA, the CDR3 is TGTGCCAGTAGTACCCTAGCGGGGGCAGAGACCCAGTACTTC.

The chain is built from TRBV11-3 and TRBJ1-1, with D unclear. The CDR3 is 13 residues long. The germline gives CDR1 SGHNT, CDR2 YENEEA. V lost 5 bases, J lost 7 bases, and 14 bases lay in between. For the CDR3, the DNA is TGTGCCAGCAGCCCTCAAAGACGTGGTGAAGCTTTCTTT. Amino acids: CASSPQRRGEAFF.

This chain links TRBV18 with TRBJ2-3; possible D gene TRBD1, 5 bases. The CDR3 runs 13 residues. Germline V gene sequence: CDR1 KGHSH, CDR2 LQKENI. The V end was cut by 11 bases, the J end by 4 bases, with 16 bases between. The CDR3 loop is CAVSRGSADTQYF. The CDR3, as DNA: TGTGCCGTATCAAGGGGTTCGGCAGATACGCAGTATTTT.

The count of this clone is one. The rearrangement links TRBV5-1 to TRBJ2-2, with 7 positions matching TRBD1. The J segment lost 1 base and the V segment lost 4 bases, leaving 4 bases of the junction unmatched. The CDR3 totals 15 residues. CDR1 is SGHRS and CDR2 is YFSETQ in the germline V gene. CDR3 sequence: CASSPWTGNTGELFF. CDR3 coding DNA: TGCGCCAGCAGCCCCTGGACAGGGAACACCGGGGAGCTGTTTTTT. Full variable domain (remainder filled in from reference TRBV5-1 and TRBJ2-2): KAGVTQTPRYLIKTRGQQVTLSCSPISGHRSVSWYQQTPGQGLQFLFEYFSETQRNKGNFPGRFSGRQFSNSRSEMNVSTLELGDSALYLCASSPWTGNTGELFFGEGSRLTVL.

The chain carries TRBV7-2 and TRBJ1-1; 9 bases align to TRBD1. The CDR3 is 16 residues long. The germline CDR1 and CDR2 sequences are SGHTA and FQGNSA. Unmatched junction bases numbered 13, after V lost 5 bases and J lost 6 bases. The CDR3 DNA follows: TGTGCCAGCAGCCCTACTACCGGACAGGGGATCGCTGAAGCTTTCTTT. This encodes CASSPTTGQGIAEAFF. Supplemented by reference TRBV7-2 and TRBJ1-1, the full variable domain reads GAGVSQSPSNKVTEKGKDVELRCDPISGHTALYWYRQSLGQGLEFLIYFQGNSAPDKSGLPSDRFSAERTGGSVSTLTIQRTQQEDSAVYLCASSPTTGQGIAEAFFGQGTRLTVV.

V is TRBV19 and J is TRBJ2-2; D call uncertain. The CDR3 totals 14 residues. Looked up from germline, CDR1 is LNHDA and CDR2 is SQIVND (reference sequence). Trimming took off 6 bases at V and 4 bases at J, with 12 bases between the two ends. The CDR3 loop is CASRQQRGTGELFF. CDR3 in DNA: TGTGCCAGTAGACAACAGAGAGGCACCGGGGAGCTGTTTTTT. The full variable domain, rest sourced from reference TRBV19 and TRBJ2-2, is DGGITQSPKYLFRKEGQNVTLSCEQNLNHDAMYWYRQDPGQGLRLIYYSQIVNDFQKGDIAEGYSVSREKKESFPLTVTSAQKNPTAFYLCASRQQRGTGELFFGEGSRLTVL.

This clone was observed once. The genes are TRBV4-3 and TRBJ1-2; possibly TRBD1 for D (5 bases). CDR3 length: 16 amino acids. CDR1 and CDR2 (germline): LGHNA, YSLEER. Between the trimmed V and J ends, which lost 0 bases and 4 bases, there was a span of 15 bases. The CDR3 spells CASSQDYTGEGYGYTF. CDR3 bases: TGCGCCAGCAGCCAAGATTACACGGGGGAGGGCTATGGCTACACCTTC.

The chain couples TRBV6-5 to TRBJ2-1; D gene uncertain. There are 13 residues in the CDR3. Germline V gene lookup returns CDR1 MNHEY and CDR2 SVGAGI. V shed 6 bases and J shed 1 base, with 7 bases lying between them. The CDR3 loop is CASRSLSYNEQFF. CDR3 sequence (DNA): TGTGCCAGCAGAAGCCTTTCCTACAATGAGCAGTTCTTC.

The chain couples TRBV5-6 to TRBJ1-3; 9 nucleotides agree with TRBD1. The CDR3 spans 14 residues. Losses at the gene ends were 0 bases for V and 7 bases for J; bases not matched to a gene: 2. Germline assignment: CDR1 SGHDT and CDR2 YYEEEE. This CDR3 is CASSLGQGGNTIYF. The CDR3 bases are TGTGCCAGCAGCTTGGGACAGGGGGGGAACACCATATATTTT.

The chain has TRBV28 and TRBJ2-1, with D unclear. V was clipped by 6 bases and J by 8 bases, with 14 bases between them. Looked up from germline, CDR1 is MDHEN and CDR2 is SYDVKM. The CDR3 is 13 amino acids. As DNA, the CDR3 is TGTGCCAGCAGCCCTCCCGGACGGGATGAGCAGTTCTTC. It translates to CASSPPGRDEQFF.

The count of this clone is one. The gene calls are TRBV12-3 or TRBV12-4 and TRBJ1-4; TRBD1 matches 7 bases. The CDR3 spans 11 residues. The V gene end was trimmed by 6 bases and the J gene end by 11 bases; junction bases not matched to a gene: 3. CDR3 amino acids: CASSPTGKLFF. The CDR3 DNA follows: TGTGCCAGCAGCCCGACAGGGAAACTGTTTTTT.

The chain recombines TRBV6-4 with TRBJ1-4, with 9 bases that match TRBD1. The CDR3 totals 16 residues. CDR1 MRHNA and CDR2 SNTAGT come from the germline V gene. The J segment lost 8 bases and the V segment lost 6 bases, leaving 13 bases of the junction unmatched. The DNA of the CDR3 is TGTGCCAGCAGAACCCCGGGACAGGGTGTGGGAGAAAAACTGTTTTTT. Its protein product is CASRTPGQGVGEKLFF.

The chain is built from TRBV7-9 and TRBJ1-5; D not resolved. V lost 1 base and J lost 3, with 10 bases in between. Germline CDR1 and CDR2: SEHNR and FQNEAQ (reference sequence). This CDR3 region has 15 residues. The CDR3 is CASSLDGRANQPQHF. As DNA, the CDR3 is TGTGCCAGCAGCTTAGACGGACGGGCCAATCAGCCCCAGCATTTT. Based on the CDR3 plus reference TRBV7-9 and TRBJ1-5, the full variable domain is DTGVSQNPRHKITKRGQNVTFRCDPISEHNRLYWYRQTLGQGPEFLTYFQNEAQLEKSRLLSDRFSAERPKGSFSTLEIQRTEQGDSAMYLCASSLDGRANQPQHFGDGTRLSIL.

The table lists this clone with a count of one. This rearrangement joins TRBV6-6 to TRBJ2-5, with TRBD2 identical over 8 bases. Germline lookup yields CDR1 MNHNY and CDR2 SVGAGI (reference sequence). Trimming took 5 bases from V and 1 from J; bases not matched to a gene: 12. The length of the CDR3 is 17 residues. The CDR3 region is CASSPRGAAGAQETQYF. CDR3 in DNA: TGTGCCAGCAGTCCGAGAGGTGCAGCGGGGGCCCAAGAGACCCAGTACTTC.